This T cell receptor (beta chain) was captured in a study of control samples from healthy donors and cancer patients. TCRdb keeps only in-frame clones here, not all; method: immunoSEQ multiplex PCR. The profile shows over 65,000 clones, roughly 94% of them singletons. V lost 7 bases and J lost 5; bases outside the gene matches: 13. The CDR3 runs 16 residues. The germline V gene has CDR1 SNHLY and CDR2 FYNNEI. This TCR came from a woman aged 40 to 50 in good health. Sequencing was performed on blood. The chain recombines TRBV2 with TRBJ2-7; TRBD1 matches at 11 bases. In DNA, the CDR3 is TGTGCCAGCACCGGGGAGGGGACAGGGGGACGTGACGAGCAGTACTTC. Protein: CASTGEGTGGRDEQYF.